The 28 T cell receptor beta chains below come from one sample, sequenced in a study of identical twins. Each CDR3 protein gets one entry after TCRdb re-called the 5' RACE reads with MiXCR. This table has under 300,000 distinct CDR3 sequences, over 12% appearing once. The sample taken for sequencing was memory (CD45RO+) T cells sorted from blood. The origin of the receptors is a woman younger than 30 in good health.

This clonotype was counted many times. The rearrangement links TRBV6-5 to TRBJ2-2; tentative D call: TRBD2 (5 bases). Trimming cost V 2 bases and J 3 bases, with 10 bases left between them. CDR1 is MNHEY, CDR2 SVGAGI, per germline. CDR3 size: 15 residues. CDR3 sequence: CASSYGSGYTGELFF. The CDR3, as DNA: TGTGCCAGCAGTTACGGGTCGGGGTACACCGGGGAGCTGTTTTTT.

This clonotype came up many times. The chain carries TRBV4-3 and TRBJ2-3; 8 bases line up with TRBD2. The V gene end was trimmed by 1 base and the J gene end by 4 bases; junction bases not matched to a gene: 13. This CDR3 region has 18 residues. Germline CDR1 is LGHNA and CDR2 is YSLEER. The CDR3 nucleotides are TGCGCCAGCAGCCAAGTAGGGCCAGCGGGAGCAAGAGCAGATACGCAGTATTTT. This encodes CASSQVGPAGARADTQYF.

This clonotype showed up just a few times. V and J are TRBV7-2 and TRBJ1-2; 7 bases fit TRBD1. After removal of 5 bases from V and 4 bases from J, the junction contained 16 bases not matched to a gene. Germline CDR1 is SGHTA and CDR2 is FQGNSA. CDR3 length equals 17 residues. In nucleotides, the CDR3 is TGTGCCAGCAGCCTTAAAGGGGGCAGTTTCTCATCCTATGGCTACACCTTC. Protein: CASSLKGGSFSSYGYTF.

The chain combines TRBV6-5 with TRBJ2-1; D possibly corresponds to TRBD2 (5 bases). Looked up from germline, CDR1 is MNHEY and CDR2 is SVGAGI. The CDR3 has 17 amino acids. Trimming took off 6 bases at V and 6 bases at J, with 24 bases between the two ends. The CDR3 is CASSLSTNTGLSNEQFF. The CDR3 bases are TGTGCCAGCAGCCTCTCGACTAATACTGGCTTGTCCAATGAGCAGTTCTTC.

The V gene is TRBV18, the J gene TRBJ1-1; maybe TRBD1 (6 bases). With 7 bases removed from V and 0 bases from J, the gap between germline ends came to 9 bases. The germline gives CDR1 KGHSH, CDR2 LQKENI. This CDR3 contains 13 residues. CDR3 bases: TGTGCCAGCTATGGACAGATGAACACTGAAGCTTTCTTT. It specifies CASYGQMNTEAFF.

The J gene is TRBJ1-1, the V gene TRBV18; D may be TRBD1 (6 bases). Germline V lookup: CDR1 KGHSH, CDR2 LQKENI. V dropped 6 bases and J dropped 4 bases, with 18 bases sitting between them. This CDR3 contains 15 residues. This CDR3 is CASSYELGAGTEAFF. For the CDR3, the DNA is TGTGCCAGCTCTTACGAATTGGGGGCCGGCACTGAAGCTTTCTTT.

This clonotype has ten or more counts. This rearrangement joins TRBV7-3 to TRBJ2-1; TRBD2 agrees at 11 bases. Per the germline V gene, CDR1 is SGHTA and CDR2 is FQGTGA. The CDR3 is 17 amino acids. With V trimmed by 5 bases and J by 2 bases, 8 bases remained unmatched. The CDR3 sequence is CASSRASSGGAYNEQFF. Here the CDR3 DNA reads TGTGCCAGCAGCCGGGCCAGTAGCGGGGGGGCCTACAATGAGCAGTTCTTC.

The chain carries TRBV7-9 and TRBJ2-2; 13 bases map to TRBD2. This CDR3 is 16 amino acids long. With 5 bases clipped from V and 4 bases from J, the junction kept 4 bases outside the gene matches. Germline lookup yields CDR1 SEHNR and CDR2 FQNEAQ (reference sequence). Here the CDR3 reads CASSTRLAGGTGELFF. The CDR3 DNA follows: TGTGCCAGCAGCACAAGACTAGCGGGAGGCACCGGGGAGCTGTTTTTT.

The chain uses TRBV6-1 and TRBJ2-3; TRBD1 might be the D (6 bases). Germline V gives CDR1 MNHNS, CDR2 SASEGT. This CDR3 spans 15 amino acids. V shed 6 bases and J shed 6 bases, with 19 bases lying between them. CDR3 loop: CASSDGAGVMDTQYF. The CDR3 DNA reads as TGTGCCAGCAGCGACGGAGCAGGGGTAATGGATACGCAGTATTTT.

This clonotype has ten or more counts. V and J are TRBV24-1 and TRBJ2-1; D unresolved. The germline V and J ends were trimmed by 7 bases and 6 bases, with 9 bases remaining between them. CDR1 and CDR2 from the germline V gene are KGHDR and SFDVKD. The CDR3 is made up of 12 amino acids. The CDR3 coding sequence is TGTGCCACCAGCACCTCGGCCAATGAGCAGTTCTTC. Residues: CATSTSANEQFF.

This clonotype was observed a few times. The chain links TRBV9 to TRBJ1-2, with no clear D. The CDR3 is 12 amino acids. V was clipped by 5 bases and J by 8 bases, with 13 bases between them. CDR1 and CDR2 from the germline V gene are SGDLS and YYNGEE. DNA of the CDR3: TGTGCCAGCAGGGACGGACTAGGCGGCTACACCTTC. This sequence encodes CASRDGLGGYTF.

The CDR3 is CASRTGINQPQHF. CDR3 DNA: TGTGCCAGCAGGACCGGAATCAATCAGCCCCAGCATTTT. The rearrangement joins TRBV6-4 to TRBJ1-5; no definite D call. There are 13 residues in the CDR3. Germline CDR1 and CDR2: MRHNA and SNTAGT. Trimming removed 6 bases at V and 3 bases at J, with 9 bases between.

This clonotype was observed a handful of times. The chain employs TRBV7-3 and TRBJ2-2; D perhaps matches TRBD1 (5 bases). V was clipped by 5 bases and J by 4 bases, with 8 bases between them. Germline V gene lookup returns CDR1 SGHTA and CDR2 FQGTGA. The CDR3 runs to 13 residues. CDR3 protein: CASSPDSTGELFF. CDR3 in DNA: TGTGCCAGCAGCCCAGACAGCACCGGGGAGCTGTTTTTT.

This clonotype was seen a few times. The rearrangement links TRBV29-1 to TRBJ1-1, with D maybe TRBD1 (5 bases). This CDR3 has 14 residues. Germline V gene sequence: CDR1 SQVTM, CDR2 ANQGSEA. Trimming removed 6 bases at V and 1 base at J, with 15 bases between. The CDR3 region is CSVYGDYQNTEAFF. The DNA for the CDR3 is TGCAGCGTGTACGGGGACTACCAGAACACTGAAGCTTTCTTT.

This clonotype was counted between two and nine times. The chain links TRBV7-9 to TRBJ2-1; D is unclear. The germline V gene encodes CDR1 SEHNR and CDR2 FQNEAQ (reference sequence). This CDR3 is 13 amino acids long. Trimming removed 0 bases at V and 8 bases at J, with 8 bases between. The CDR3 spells CASSLASRYEQFF. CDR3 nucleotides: TGTGCCAGCAGCTTAGCGTCCCGCTATGAGCAGTTCTTC.

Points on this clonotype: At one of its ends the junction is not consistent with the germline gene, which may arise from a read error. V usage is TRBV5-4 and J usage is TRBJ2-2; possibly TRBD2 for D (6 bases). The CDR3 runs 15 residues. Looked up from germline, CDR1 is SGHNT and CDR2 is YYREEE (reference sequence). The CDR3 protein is CASSSRGTNTGELYF. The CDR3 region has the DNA TGTGCCAGCAGCTCGCGGGGTACGAACACCGGGGAGCTGTATTTT.

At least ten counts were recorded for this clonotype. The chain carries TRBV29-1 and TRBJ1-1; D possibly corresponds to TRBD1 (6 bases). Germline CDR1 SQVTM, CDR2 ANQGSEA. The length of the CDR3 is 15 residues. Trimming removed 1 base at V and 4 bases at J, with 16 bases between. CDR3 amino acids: CSVEGGGMVGTEAFF. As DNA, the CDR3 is TGCAGCGTTGAAGGGGGGGGCATGGTAGGCACTGAAGCTTTCTTT. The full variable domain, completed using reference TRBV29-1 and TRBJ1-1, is SAVISQKPSRDICQRGTSLTIQCQVDSQVTMMFWYRQQPGQSLTLIATANQGSEATYESGFVIDKFPISRPNLTFSTLTVSNMSPEDSSIYLCSVEGGGMVGTEAFFGQGTRLTVV.

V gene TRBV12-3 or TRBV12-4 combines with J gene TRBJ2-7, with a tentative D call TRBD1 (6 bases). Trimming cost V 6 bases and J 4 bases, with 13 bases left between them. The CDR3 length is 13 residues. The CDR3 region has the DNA TGTGCCAGCAGACAGGACAGATTTTACGAGCAGTACTTC. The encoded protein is CASRQDRFYEQYF.

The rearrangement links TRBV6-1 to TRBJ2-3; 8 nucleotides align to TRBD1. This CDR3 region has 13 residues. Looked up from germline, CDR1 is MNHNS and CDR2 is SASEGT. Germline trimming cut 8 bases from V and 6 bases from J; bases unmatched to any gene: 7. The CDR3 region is CASGLNRGDTQYF. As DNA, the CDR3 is TGTGCCAGCGGTCTGAACAGGGGGGATACGCAGTATTTT.

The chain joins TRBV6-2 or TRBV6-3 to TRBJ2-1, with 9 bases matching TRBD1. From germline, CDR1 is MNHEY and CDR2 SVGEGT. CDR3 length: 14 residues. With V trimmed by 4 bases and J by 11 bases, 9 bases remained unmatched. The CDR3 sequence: CASSSGTGREKQFF. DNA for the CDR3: TGTGCCAGCAGTTCCGGGACAGGGAGGGAGAAGCAGTTCTTC.

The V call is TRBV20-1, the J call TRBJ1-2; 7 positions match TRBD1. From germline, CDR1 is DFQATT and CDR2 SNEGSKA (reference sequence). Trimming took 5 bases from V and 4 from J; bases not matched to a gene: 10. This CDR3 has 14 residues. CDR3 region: CSALRQGEGYGYTF. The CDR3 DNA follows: TGCAGTGCTCTCCGACAGGGAGAAGGCTATGGCTACACCTTC.

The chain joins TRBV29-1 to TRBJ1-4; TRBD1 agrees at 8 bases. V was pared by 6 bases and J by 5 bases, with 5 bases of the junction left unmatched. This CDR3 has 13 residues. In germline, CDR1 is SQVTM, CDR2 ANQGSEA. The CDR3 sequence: CSVSRQGNEKLFF. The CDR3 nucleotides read TGCAGCGTCAGTCGACAGGGGAATGAAAAACTGTTTTTT.

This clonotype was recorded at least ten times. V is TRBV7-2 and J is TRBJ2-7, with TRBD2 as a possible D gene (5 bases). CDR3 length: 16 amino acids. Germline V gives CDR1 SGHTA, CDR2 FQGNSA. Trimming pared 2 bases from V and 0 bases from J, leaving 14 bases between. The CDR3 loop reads CASSLSIGVSSYEQYF. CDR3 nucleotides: TGTGCCAGCAGCTTATCAATCGGGGTTAGCTCCTACGAGCAGTACTTC. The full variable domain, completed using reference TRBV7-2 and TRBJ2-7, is GAGVSQSPSNKVTEKGKDVELRCDPISGHTALYWYRQSLGQGLEFLIYFQGNSAPDKSGLPSDRFSAERTGGSVSTLTIQRTQQEDSAVYLCASSLSIGVSSYEQYFGPGTRLTVT.

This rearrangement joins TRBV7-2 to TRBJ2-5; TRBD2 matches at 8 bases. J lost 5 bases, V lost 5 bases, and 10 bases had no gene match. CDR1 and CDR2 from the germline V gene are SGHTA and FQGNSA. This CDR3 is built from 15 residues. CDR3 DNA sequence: TGTGCCAGCAGCGCCGTAGCGGGACGCCTCGAGACCCAGTACTTC. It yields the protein CASSAVAGRLETQYF. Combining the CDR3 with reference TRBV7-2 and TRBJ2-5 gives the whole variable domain GAGVSQSPSNKVTEKGKDVELRCDPISGHTALYWYRQSLGQGLEFLIYFQGNSAPDKSGLPSDRFSAERTGGSVSTLTIQRTQQEDSAVYLCASSAVAGRLETQYFGPGTRLLVL.

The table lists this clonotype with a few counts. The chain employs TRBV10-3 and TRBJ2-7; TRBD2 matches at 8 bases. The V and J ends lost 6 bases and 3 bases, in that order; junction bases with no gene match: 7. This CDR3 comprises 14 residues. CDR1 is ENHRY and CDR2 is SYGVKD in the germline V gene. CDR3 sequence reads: CAIRDGRAGYEQYF. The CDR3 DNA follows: TGTGCCATCAGGGACGGGAGGGCGGGCTACGAGCAGTACTTC.

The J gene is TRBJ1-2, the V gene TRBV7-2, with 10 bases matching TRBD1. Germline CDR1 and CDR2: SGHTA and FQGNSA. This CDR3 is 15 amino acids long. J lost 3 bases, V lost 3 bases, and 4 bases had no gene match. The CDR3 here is CASSLSGTGDYGYTF. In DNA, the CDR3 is TGTGCCAGCAGCTTGTCCGGGACAGGGGACTATGGCTACACCTTC.

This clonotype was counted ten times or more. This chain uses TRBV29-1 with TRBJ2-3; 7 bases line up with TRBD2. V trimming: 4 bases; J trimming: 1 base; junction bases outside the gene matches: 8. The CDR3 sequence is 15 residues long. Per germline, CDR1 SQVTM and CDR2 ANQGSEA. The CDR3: CSVARSGRGTDTQYF. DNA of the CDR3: TGCAGCGTTGCCCGGAGTGGGAGGGGCACAGATACGCAGTATTTT.

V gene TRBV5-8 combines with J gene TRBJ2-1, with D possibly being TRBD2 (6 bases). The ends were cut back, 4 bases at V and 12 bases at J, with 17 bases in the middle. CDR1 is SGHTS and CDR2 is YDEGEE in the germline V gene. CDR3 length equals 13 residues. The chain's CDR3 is CASSRGTPWVQFF. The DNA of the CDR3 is TGTGCCAGCAGCCGAGGGACTCCCTGGGTGCAGTTCTTC.